This T cell receptor (beta chain) was observed in a study of blood T cell repertoires in COVID-19. Participant-reported clinical history was the basis for cohort assignment. Germline trimming cut 4 bases from V and 7 bases from J; bases unmatched to any gene: 13. The germline CDR1 and CDR2 sequences are SEHNR and FQNEAQ (reference sequence). The CDR3 totals 16 residues. Original data processing: Amplification of reference gene primers was used by the study to estimate nucleated cell counts. Assay used: immunoSEQ multiplex PCR; TCRdb lists only in-frame clones, some missing. For V, J and clone size, that table is used; D and trimming come from the DNA. The sample has more than 200,000 clones; 85% to 90% are singletons.

The V call is TRBV7-9, the J call TRBJ2-1; TRBD2 matches at 7 bases. Sample: PBMCs or T cells enriched from blood (not recorded which). This TCR was sampled from a woman aged 45-59 years who had recovered from COVID-19. CDR3 amino acids: CASSSLRSGDWNEQFF. The CDR3 nucleotides read TGTGCCAGCAGCTCTTTACGGAGCGGGGATTGGAATGAGCAGTTCTTC. Using reference TRBV7-9 and TRBJ2-1 for the parts outside the CDR3, the full variable domain is DTGVSQNPRHKITKRGQNVTFRCDPISEHNRLYWYRQTLGQGPEFLTYFQNEAQLEKSRLLSDRFSAERPKGSFSTLEIQRTEQGDSAMYLCASSSLRSGDWNEQFFGPGTRLTVL.